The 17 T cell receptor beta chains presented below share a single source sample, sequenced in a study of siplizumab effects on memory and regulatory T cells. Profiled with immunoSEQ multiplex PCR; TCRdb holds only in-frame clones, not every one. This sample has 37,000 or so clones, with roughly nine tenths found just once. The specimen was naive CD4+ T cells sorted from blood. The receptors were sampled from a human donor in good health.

As DNA, the CDR3 is TGTGCCAGCACCTCTGTACGGGACATAAGCTACGAGCAGTACTTC. Translated, it gives CASTSVRDISYEQYF. V and J are TRBV27 and TRBJ2-7, with a possible D match to TRBD1 (6 bases). Trimming left V 7 bases short and J 3 bases short, with 19 bases between. The CDR3 has 15 residues. Germline V gives CDR1 MNHEY, CDR2 SMNVEV (reference sequence).

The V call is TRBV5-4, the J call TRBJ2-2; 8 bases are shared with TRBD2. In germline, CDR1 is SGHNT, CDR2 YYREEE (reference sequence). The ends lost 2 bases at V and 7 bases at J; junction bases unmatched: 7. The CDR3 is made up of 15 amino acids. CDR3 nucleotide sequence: TGTGCCAGCAGCTTAAGCGGGGGAAGTATCGGGGAGCTGTTTTTT. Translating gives CASSLSGGSIGELFF.

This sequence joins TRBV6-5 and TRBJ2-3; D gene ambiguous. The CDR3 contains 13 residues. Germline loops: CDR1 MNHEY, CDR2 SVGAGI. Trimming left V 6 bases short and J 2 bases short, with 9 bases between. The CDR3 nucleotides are TGTGCCAGCAGGGACCGGAACACAGATACGCAGTATTTT. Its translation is CASRDRNTDTQYF.

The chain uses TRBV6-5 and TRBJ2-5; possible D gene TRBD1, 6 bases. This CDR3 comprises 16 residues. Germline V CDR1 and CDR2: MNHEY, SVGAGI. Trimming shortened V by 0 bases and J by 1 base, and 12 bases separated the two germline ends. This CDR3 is CASSYSVGGRQETQYF. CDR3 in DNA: TGTGCCAGCAGTTACTCTGTAGGGGGTCGCCAAGAGACCCAGTACTTC.

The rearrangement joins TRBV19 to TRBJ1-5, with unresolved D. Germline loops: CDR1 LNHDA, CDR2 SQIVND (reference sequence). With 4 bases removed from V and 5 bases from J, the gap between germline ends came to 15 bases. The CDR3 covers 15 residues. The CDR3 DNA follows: TGTGCCAGTAGTACGCAAGGGCTTCCTGATCAGCCCCAGCATTTT. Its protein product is CASSTQGLPDQPQHF.

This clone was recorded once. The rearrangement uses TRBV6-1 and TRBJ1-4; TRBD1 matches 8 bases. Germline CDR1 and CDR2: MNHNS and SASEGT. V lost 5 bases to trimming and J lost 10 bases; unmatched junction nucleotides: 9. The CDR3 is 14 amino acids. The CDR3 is CASSPGQGLGKLFF. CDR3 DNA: TGTGCCAGCAGTCCCGGACAGGGTCTAGGAAAACTGTTTTTT.

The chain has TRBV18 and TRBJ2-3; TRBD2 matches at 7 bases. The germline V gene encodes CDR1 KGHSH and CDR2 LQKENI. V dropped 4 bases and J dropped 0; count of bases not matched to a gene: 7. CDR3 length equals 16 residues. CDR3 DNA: TGTGCCAGCTCACTACCACTAGCGCTCAGCACAGATACGCAGTATTTT. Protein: CASSLPLALSTDTQYF.

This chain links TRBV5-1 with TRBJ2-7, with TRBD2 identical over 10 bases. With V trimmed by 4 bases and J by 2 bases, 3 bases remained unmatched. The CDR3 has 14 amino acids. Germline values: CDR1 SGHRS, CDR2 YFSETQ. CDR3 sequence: CASSVLAGPYEQYF. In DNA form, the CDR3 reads TGCGCCAGCAGCGTACTAGCGGGGCCCTACGAGCAGTACTTC.

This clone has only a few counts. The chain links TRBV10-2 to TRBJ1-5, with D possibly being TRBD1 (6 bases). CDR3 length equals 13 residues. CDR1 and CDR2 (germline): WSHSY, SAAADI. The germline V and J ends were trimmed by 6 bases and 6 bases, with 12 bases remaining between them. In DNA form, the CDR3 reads TGCGCCAGCAGCCAACAGGGAGGTCAGCCCCAGCATTTT. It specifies CASSQQGGQPQHF.

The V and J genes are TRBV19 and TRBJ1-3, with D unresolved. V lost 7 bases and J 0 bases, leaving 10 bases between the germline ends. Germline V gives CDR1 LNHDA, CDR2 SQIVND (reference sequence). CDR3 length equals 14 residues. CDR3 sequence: CASTAETSGNTIYF. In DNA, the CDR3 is TGTGCCAGTACGGCCGAAACCTCTGGAAACACCATATATTTT.

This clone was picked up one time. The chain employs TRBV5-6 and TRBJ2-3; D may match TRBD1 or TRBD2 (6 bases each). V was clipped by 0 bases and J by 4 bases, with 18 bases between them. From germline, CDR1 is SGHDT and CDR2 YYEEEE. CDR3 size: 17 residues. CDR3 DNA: TGTGCCAGCAGCTTGGGGGTAGGGGGGACGAGGGCAGATACGCAGTATTTT. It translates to CASSLGVGGTRADTQYF.

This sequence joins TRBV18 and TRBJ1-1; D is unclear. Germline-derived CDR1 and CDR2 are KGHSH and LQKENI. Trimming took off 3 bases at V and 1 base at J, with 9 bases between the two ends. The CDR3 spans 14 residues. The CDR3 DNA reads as TGTGCCAGCTCACCGGCCCCTGGGAACACTGAAGCTTTCTTT. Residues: CASSPAPGNTEAFF.

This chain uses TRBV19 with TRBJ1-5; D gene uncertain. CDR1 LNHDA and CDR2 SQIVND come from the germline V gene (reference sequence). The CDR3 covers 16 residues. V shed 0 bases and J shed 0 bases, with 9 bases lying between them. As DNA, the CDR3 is TGTGCCAGTAGTATAGAAGGAGTCTATAGCAATCAGCCCCAGCATTTT. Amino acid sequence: CASSIEGVYSNQPQHF. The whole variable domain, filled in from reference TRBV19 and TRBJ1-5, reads DGGITQSPKYLFRKEGQNVTLSCEQNLNHDAMYWYRQDPGQGLRLIYYSQIVNDFQKGDIAEGYSVSREKKESFPLTVTSAQKNPTAFYLCASSIEGVYSNQPQHFGDGTRLSIL.

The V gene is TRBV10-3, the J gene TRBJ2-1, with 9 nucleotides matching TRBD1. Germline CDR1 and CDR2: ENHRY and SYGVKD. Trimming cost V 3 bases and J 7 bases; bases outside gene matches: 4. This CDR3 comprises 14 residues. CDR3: CAISDSQGANEQFF. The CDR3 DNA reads TGTGCCATCAGTGATTCACAGGGGGCGAATGAGCAGTTCTTC.

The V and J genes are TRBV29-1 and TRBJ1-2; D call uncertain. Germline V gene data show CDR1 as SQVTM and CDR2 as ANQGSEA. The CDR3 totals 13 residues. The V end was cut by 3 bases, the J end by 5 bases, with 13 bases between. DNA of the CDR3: TGCAGCGTTGATGCAGCAGCTCTTTATGGCTACACCTTC. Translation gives CSVDAAALYGYTF.

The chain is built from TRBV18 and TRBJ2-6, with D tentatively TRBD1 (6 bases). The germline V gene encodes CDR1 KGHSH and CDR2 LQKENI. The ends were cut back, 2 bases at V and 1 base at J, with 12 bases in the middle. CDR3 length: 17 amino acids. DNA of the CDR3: TGTGCCAGCTCACCAGTCTCCCAGGGGTCTGGGGCCAACGTCCTGACTTTC. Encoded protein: CASSPVSQGSGANVLTF. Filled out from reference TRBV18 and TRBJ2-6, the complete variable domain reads NAGVMQNPRHLVRRRGQEARLRCSPMKGHSHVYWYRQLPEEGLKFMVYLQKENIIDESGMPKERFSAEFPKEGPSILRIQQVVRGDSAAYFCASSPVSQGSGANVLTFGAGSRLTVL.

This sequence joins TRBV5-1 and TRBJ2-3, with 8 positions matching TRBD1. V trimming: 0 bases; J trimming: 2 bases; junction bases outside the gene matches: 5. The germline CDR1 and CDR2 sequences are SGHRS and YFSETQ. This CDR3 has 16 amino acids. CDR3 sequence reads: CASSLVETGATDTQYF. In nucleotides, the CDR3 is TGCGCCAGCAGCTTGGTCGAGACAGGGGCCACAGATACGCAGTATTTT.